One TCR beta chain is described in this entry. This record comes from a study of blood T cell repertoires in COVID-19. V lost 4 bases and J lost 2, with 18 bases in between. The CDR3 is 18 amino acids. CDR1 and CDR2 (germline): WSHSY, SAAADI. Assay: immunoSEQ multiplex PCR; the TCRdb copy retains only in-frame clones and omits some. The sample lists just over 300,000 clones, under 90% occurring once. The J gene is TRBJ2-6, the V gene TRBV10-2, with D perhaps matching TRBD1 (6 bases). The sequenced sample was peripheral blood. This TCR came from a woman aged 25 to 45 with COVID-19, enrolled during active disease. Here the CDR3 DNA reads TGCGCCAGCAGTGTTCCGACAGGACCCAGGGCTGGGGCCAACGTCCTGACTTTC. It yields the protein CASSVPTGPRAGANVLTF.